A single sample gave rise to the 9 T cell receptor beta chains below, sequenced in a study of T cell repertoires in cytomegalovirus infection. These receptors have no known antigen. In TCRdb, the reads were re-called with MiXCR into one record per CDR3 protein. The sample lists 150,000 or so distinct CDR3 sequences; 20% to 25% were seen once. Source: CD8+ T cells from cultured PBMCs, taken from culture after CMV antigen stimulation. These receptors were collected from a human donor in good health (CMV status not recorded). Some clones in this sample may be carry-over from other donors' samples.

A remark on this clonotype: A read error may be the cause here, since a much bigger clone is one base away. The rearrangement links TRBV7-2 to TRBJ2-4; D is tentatively TRBD1 or TRBD2 (6 bases each). The CDR3 runs to 15 residues. CDR1 and CDR2 (germline): SGHTA, FQGNSA. The CDR3 loop is CASSLNPGAGNSQYF. CDR3 nucleotides: TGTGCCAGCAGCTTAAACCCGGGGGCGGGGAACAGTCAGTACTTC.

This clonotype was found a few times. The CDR3 loop reads CASSPRDSIYNEQFF. CDR3 nucleotide sequence: TGTGCCAGCAGCCCTCGGGACAGCATCTACAATGAGCAGTTCTTC. V usage is TRBV7-8 and J usage is TRBJ2-1, with TRBD1 matching over 7 bases. Per germline, CDR1 SGHVS and CDR2 FQNEAQ. The CDR3 length is 15 residues. V lost 5 bases, J lost 3 bases, and 7 bases stayed unmatched. Looking up the rest from reference TRBV7-8 and TRBJ2-1 gives the full variable domain: GAGVSQSPRYKVAKRGQDVALRCDPISGHVSLFWYQQALGQGPEFLTYFQNEAQLDKSGLPSDRFFAERPEGSVSTLKIQRTQQEDSAVYLCASSPRDSIYNEQFFGPGTRLTVL.

V gene TRBV29-1 combines with J gene TRBJ2-7; D possibly matches TRBD1 or TRBD2 (5 bases each). Deletions cut 1 base from V and 4 bases from J, with 14 bases between. CDR3 size: 14 residues. Germline CDR1 and CDR2: SQVTM and ANQGSEA. DNA of the CDR3: TGCAGCGTTGAAGTCGGGACGGCGGGTTACGAGCAGTACTTC. Its translation is CSVEVGTAGYEQYF.

V and J are TRBV27 and TRBJ2-1; 7 bases are a match to TRBD2. This CDR3 is built from 16 residues. The germline CDR1 and CDR2 sequences are MNHEY and SMNVEV (reference sequence). Trimming took 4 bases from V and 9 from J; bases not matched to a gene: 15. The CDR3 is CASSSPWEGGRGEQFF. CDR3 DNA sequence: TGTGCCAGCAGTTCCCCTTGGGAGGGAGGGCGCGGTGAGCAGTTCTTC.

The table lists this clonotype with a few counts. The rearrangement joins TRBV5-5 to TRBJ2-2; D is ambiguous. The germline V gene has CDR1 SGHKS and CDR2 YYEKEE (reference sequence). The CDR3 extends over 13 amino acids. Trimming took off 1 base at V and 6 bases at J, with 7 bases between the two ends. The CDR3: CASSLWDAGELFF. CDR3 nucleotides: TGTGCCAGCAGCTTGTGGGATGCCGGGGAGCTGTTTTTT.

Worth noting for this clonotype: This may be a read error, as it is one base from a much larger clone. J is TRBJ2-6 and V is TRBV25-1; D possibly uses TRBD1 or TRBD2 (6 bases each). Germline CDR1 is MGHDK and CDR2 is SYGVNS. The CDR3 has 14 amino acids. The ends were cut back, 8 bases at V and 0 bases at J, with 8 bases in the middle. CDR3 DNA: TGTGCCAGCGGAGGGGGCTCTGGGGCCAACGTCCTGACTTTC. Translation gives CASGGGSGANVLTF.

This chain links TRBV27 with TRBJ2-2; tentatively, D is TRBD2 (5 bases). This CDR3 is 17 amino acids long. The germline CDR1 and CDR2 sequences are MNHEY and SMNVEV (reference sequence). Trimming took 1 base from V and 4 from J, leaving 16 bases between them. Here the CDR3 reads CASSLWGRGTVTGELFF. The CDR3 DNA is TGTGCCAGCAGTTTATGGGGTCGGGGTACGGTCACCGGGGAGCTGTTTTTT.

This clonotype was observed a few times. J is TRBJ1-1 and V is TRBV6-6; 9 bases line up with TRBD1. After removal of 2 bases from V and 8 bases from J, the junction contained 9 bases not matched to a gene. This CDR3 has 15 amino acids. Germline-derived CDR1 and CDR2 are MNHNY and SVGAGI (reference sequence). CDR3 loop: CASSYPGTGNEEAFF. The DNA for the CDR3 is TGTGCCAGCAGTTACCCCGGGACAGGGAATGAGGAAGCTTTCTTT.

This clonotype has a handful of counts. The gene calls are TRBV7-6 and TRBJ2-1; 9 bases are shared with TRBD2. CDR3 length: 18 amino acids. The germline CDR1 and CDR2 sequences are SGHVS and FNYEAQ. Germline trimming cut 0 bases from V and 2 bases from J; bases unmatched to any gene: 8. CDR3 residues: CASSLADGGGVTYNEQFF. CDR3 nucleotide sequence: TGTGCCAGCAGCTTAGCGGATGGCGGGGGGGTAACCTACAATGAGCAGTTCTTC.